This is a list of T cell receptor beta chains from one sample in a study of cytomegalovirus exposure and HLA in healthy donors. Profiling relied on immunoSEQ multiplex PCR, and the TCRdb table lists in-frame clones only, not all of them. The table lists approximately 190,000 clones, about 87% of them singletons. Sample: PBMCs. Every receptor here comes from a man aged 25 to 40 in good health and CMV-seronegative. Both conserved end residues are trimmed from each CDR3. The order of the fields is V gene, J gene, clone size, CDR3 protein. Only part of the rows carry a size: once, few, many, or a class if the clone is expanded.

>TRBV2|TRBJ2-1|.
ASRAGYNEQF
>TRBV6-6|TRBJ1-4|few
ACGRRSFEKLF
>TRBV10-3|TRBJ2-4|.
AISESEGLNIQY
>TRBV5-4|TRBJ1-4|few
ASSQDWGQVAPFSEKLF
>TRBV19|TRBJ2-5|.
ASSIGWGEETQY
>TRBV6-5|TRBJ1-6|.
ASSRDRGDSPLH
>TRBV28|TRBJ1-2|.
ASLGVTNYGYT
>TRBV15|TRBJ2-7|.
ATSRYGLAGSYEQY
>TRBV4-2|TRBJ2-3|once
ASSNRLAGELSTDTQY
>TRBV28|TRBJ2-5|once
ASSSSRGTQY
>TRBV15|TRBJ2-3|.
ATSETSGGGDTQY
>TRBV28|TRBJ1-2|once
ASSRTSRGRPNYGYT
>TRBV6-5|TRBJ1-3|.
ASSVRLSGNTIY
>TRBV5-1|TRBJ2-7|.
ASSPGSGQGIYEQY
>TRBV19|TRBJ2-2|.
ASRGAGITGELF
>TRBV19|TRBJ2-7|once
ASSWGVSSYEQY
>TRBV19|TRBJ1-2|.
ASSNGGNYGYT
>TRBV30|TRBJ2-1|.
ASNTGSSYNEQF
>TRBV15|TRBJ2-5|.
ATSGLEAPYQETQY
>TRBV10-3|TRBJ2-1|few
ASSYGGGNIGEQF
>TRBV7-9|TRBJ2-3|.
ASSLPFSGSADTQY
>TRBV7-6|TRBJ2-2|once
ASSLEGDDSGGRNTGELF
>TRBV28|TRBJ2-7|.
ASSLRVGRHEQY
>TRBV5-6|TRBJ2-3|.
ASSLGAGGTDTQY
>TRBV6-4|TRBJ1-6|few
ASSDRARSPLH
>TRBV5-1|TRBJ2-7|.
ASSMGLAGGPEQY
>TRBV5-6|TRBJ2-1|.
ASSLVPGIRDEQF
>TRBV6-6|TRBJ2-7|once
ASSYSGGPNEQY
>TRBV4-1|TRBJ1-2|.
ASSPPGSGYGYT
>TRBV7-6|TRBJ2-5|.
ASSITQPRQGVGETQY
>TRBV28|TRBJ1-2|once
ATRGNYGYT
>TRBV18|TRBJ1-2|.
ASSPIDLQGLIGYT
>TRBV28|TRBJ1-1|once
ASSNRGPGTEAF
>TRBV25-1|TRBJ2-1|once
ASSVAGGPSEQF
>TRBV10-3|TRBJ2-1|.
AISVSGDEQF
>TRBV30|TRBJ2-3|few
ARSQGAGDTQY
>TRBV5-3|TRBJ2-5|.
ARSYPSGPEETQY
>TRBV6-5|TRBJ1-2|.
ASAEGSQTNYGYT
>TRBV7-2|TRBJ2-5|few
ASSLDVTGDGETQY
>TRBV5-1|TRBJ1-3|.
ASRLGGSSGNTIY
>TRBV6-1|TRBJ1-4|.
ASSERTAGNEKLF
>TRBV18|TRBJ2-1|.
ASSLAGLAGGRFGNEQF
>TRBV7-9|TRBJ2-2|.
ASSRQGALNTGELF
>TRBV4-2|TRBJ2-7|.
ASSQDLGNEQY
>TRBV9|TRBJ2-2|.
ASSPDGGGTGELF
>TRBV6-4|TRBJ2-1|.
ASSDSYRENGQNEQF
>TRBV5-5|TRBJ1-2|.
ASSLSGALNYGYT
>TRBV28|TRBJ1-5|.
ASSLSRVQPQH
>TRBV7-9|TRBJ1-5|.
ASGGGSNQPQH
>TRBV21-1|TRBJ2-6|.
ASSRDRSSGANVLT